A single sample is the source of the 2 T cell receptor beta chains below, sequenced in a study of regulatory T cells in long-lasting Graves disease. Arm-PCR of CDR3 regions with iRepertoire HTBI primers generated TCR beta libraries. TCRdb re-called the multiplex PCR reads through MiXCR, storing one row per CDR3 protein. The sample holds some 330,000 distinct CDR3 sequences, 12% seen once. Time point reported: newly diagnosed GD, antithyroid drugs for less than 3 months. The TCR library was made from RNA extracted from PBMCs. The same sample was also used in a study of T cells in Graves' hyperthyroidism and ophthalmopathy.

The starting material was peripheral blood mononuclear cells (PBMCs), obtained at new diagnosis, from a patient treated with antithyroid drugs. These receptors originate from a woman under 30 with Graves disease.

Comment on this clonotype: At one boundary the junction diverges from the germline segment, which might be a read error. The chain has TRBV18 and TRBJ1-5, with 7 bases aligning to TRBD1. The CDR3 spans 15 residues. Looked up from germline, CDR1 is KGHSH and CDR2 is LQKENI. This CDR3 is CASSPTTLGGQPQRF. CDR3 nucleotides: TGTGCCAGCTCACCGACTACCTTAGGGGGACAGCCCCAGCGTTTT.

About this clonotype: Compared with germline, one end of the junction differs, possibly owing to a read error. The J gene is TRBJ2-1, the V gene TRBV20-1; D is undetermined. The CDR3 is 12 amino acids. Germline V gene data show CDR1 as DFQATT and CDR2 as SNEGSKA (reference sequence). CDR3: CSASHSQDEQSF. The CDR3 nucleotides read TGCAGTGCTAGTCATAGCCAAGATGAGCAGTCCTTC.